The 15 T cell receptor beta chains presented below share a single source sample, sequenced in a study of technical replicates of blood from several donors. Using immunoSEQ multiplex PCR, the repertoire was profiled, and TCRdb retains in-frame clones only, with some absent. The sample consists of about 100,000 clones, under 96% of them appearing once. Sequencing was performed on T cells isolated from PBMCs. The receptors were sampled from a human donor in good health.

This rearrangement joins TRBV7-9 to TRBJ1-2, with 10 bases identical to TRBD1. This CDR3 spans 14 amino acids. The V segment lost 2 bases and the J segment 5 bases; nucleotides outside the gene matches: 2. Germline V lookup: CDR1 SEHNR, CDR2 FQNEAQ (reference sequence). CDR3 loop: CASSLMGQGYGYTF. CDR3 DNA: TGTGCCAGCAGCTTAATGGGACAGGGGTATGGCTACACCTTC.

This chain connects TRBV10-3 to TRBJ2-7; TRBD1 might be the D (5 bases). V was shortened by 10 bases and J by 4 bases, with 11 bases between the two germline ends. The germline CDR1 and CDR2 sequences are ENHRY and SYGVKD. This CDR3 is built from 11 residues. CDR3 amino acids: CATLQEYEQYF. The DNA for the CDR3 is TGTGCCACCTTACAGGAATACGAGCAGTACTTC.

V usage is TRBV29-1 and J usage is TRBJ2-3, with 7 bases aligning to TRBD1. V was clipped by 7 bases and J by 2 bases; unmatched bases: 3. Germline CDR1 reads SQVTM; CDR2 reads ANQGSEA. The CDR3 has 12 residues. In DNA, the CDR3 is TGCAGCGGAGGGGGCAACACAGATACGCAGTATTTT. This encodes CSGGGNTDTQYF.

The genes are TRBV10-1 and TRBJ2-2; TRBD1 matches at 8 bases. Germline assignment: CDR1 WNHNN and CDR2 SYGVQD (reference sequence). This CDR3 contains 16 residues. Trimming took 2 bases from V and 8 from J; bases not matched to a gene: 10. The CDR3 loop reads CASSEPHAGGSGELFF. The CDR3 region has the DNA TGCGCCAGCAGTGAGCCTCATGCAGGGGGCTCGGGGGAGCTGTTTTTT.

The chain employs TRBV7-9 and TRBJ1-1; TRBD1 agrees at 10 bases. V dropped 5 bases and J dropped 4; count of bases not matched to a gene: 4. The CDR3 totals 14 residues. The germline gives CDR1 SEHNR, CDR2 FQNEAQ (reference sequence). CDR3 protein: CASSPDRGGTEAFF. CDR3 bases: TGTGCCAGCAGCCCGGACAGGGGGGGCACTGAAGCTTTCTTT.

CDR3 sequence (DNA): TGTGCCAGCAGCCACCCACAGGGGGTTGGGGACGAGCAGTACTTC. This translates into CASSHPQGVGDEQYF. The chain links TRBV28 to TRBJ2-7; 8 bases are a match to TRBD1. The CDR3 spans 15 residues. After removal of 6 bases from V and 5 bases from J, the junction contained 12 bases not matched to a gene. Germline CDR1 is MDHEN and CDR2 is SYDVKM.

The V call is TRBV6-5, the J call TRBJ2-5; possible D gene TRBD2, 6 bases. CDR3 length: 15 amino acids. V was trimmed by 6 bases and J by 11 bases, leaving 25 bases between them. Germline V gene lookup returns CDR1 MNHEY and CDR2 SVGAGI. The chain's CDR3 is CASSPSYGGITMQYF. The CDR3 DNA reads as TGTGCCAGCAGCCCCAGTTACGGGGGTATTACTATGCAGTACTTC.

In DNA form, the CDR3 reads TGTGCCAGCAGCTTGGGCAGGGACAGGGGGCGCGGGACTAATGAAAAACTGTTTTTT. It codes for CASSLGRDRGRGTNEKLFF. The V call is TRBV5-6, the J call TRBJ1-4; 12 bases align to TRBD1. Germline lookup yields CDR1 SGHDT and CDR2 YYEEEE. The V and J ends lost 0 bases and 2 bases, in that order; junction bases with no gene match: 8. CDR3 length: 19 amino acids.

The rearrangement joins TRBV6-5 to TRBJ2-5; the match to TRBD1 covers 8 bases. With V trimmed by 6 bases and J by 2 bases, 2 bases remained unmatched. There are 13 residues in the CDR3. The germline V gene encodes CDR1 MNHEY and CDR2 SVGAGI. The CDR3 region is CASRRTGQETQYF. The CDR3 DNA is TGTGCCAGCAGGCGGACAGGGCAAGAGACCCAGTACTTC.

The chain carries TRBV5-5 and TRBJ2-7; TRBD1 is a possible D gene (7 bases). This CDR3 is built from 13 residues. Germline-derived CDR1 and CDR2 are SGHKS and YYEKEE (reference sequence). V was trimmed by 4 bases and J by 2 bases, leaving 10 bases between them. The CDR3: CASSGGTAYEQYF. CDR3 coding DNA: TGTGCCAGCAGCGGGGGGACAGCCTACGAGCAGTACTTC.

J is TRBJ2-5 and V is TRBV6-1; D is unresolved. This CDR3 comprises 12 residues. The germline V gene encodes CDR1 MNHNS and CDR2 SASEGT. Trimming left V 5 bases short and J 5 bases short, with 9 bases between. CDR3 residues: CASSPIMETQYF. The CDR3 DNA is TGTGCCAGCAGTCCCATCATGGAGACCCAGTACTTC.

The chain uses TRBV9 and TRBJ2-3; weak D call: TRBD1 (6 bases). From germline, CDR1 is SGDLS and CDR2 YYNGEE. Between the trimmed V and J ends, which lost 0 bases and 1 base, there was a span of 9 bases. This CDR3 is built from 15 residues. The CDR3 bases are TGTGCCAGCAGCGTAGTTGGGGGCGGCACAGATACGCAGTATTTT. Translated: CASSVVGGGTDTQYF.

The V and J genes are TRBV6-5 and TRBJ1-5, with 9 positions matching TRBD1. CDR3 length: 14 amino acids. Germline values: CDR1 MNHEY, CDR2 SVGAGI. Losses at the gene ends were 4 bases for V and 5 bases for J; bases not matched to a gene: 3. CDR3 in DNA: TGTGCCAGCAGTTTACAGGGGGCTCATCAGCCCCAGCATTTT. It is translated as CASSLQGAHQPQHF.

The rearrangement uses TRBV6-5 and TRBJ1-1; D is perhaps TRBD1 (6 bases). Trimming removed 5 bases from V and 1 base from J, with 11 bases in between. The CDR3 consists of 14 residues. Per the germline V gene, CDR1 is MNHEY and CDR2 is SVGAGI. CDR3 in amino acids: CASSSTRGNTEAFF. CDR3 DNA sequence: TGTGCCAGCAGTAGCACCAGGGGGAACACTGAAGCTTTCTTT.

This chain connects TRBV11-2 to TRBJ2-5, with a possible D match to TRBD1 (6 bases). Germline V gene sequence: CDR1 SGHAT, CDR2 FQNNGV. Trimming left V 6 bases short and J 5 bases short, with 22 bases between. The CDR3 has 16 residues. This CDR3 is CASSPRAGAFGETQYF. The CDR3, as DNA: TGTGCCAGCAGTCCCCGGGCAGGGGCGTTTGGCGAGACCCAGTACTTC.